The present T cell receptor beta chain was sequenced within a study of blood T cell repertoires in COVID-19. Overall study: From the United States, Italy and Spain came samples of acute and convalescent COVID-19. Sample material is recorded as cDNA or gDNA derived from T cells, B-cell-depleted T cells, or PBMCs.

Per the study methods: Reference gene primer amplification yielded estimated nucleated cell counts. Profiling relied on immunoSEQ multiplex PCR, and the TCRdb table lists in-frame clones only, not all of them. V, J and clone size reflect that table, while D and trimming were determined from the DNA. This sample has roughly 18,000 clones, with roughly 91% found just once. The CDR3 length is 14 residues. J lost 4 bases, V lost 2 bases, and 4 bases had no gene match. CDR1 and CDR2 (germline): SGHNT, YYREEE (reference sequence). This clone was seen a handful of times. The gene calls are TRBV5-4 and TRBJ1-2, with 8 bases lining up with TRBD1. The sequence derives from a human donor in a cohort sampled during active COVID-19. The sample taken for sequencing was peripheral blood. The CDR3 protein is CASSFGQGSYGYTF. The CDR3 coding sequence is TGTGCCAGCAGCTTCGGACAGGGTAGCTATGGCTACACCTTC.